The 31 T cell receptor beta chains below all came from one sample that was sequenced in a study of blood T cell repertoires in COVID-19. The repertoire was sequenced with immunoSEQ multiplex PCR; TCRdb's copy has only in-frame clones and lacks some. The sample holds roughly 250,000 clones, roughly four fifths seen once. The sample comprised peripheral blood. The receptor set was obtained from an older woman with acute or convalescent COVID-19.

A few counts support this clone. V gene TRBV20-1 combines with J gene TRBJ1-1, with a weak D call TRBD1 (6 bases). This CDR3 spans 11 amino acids. CDR1 is DFQATT and CDR2 is SNEGSKA in the germline V gene (reference sequence). The V gene lost 4 bases and the J gene lost 8 bases, with 11 bases spanning the gap. The CDR3 spells CSAMYGTEAFF. The CDR3 DNA sequence: TGCAGTGCTATGTACGGGACAGAAGCTTTCTTT.

This clone occurred once. The chain recombines TRBV7-2 with TRBJ2-4; 9 bases are a match to TRBD1. Germline values: CDR1 SGHTA, CDR2 FQGNSA. CDR3 length equals 16 residues. V was clipped by 2 bases and J by 2 bases; unmatched bases: 4. CDR3 residues: CASSLTGGISKNIQYF. For the CDR3, the DNA is TGTGCCAGCAGCTTAACAGGGGGCATTTCCAAAAACATTCAGTACTTC. The full variable domain, its missing parts supplied by reference TRBV7-2 and TRBJ2-4, is GAGVSQSPSNKVTEKGKDVELRCDPISGHTALYWYRQSLGQGLEFLIYFQGNSAPDKSGLPSDRFSAERTGGSVSTLTIQRTQQEDSAVYLCASSLTGGISKNIQYFGAGTRLSVL.

The chain uses TRBV14 and TRBJ1-4, with D unclear. In germline, CDR1 is SGHDN, CDR2 FVKESK. V lost 0 bases and J lost 7, with 12 bases in between. The CDR3 loop spans 15 amino acids. As DNA, the CDR3 is TGTGCCAGCAGCCAAGAAGGGAGGGAGAGTGAAAAACTGTTTTTT. It specifies CASSQEGRESEKLFF. Combining the CDR3 with reference TRBV14 and TRBJ1-4 gives the whole variable domain EAGVTQFPSHSVIEKGQTVTLRCDPISGHDNLYWYRRVMGKEIKFLLHFVKESKQDESGMPNNRFLAERTGGTYSTLKVQPAELEDSGVYFCASSQEGRESEKLFFGSGTQLSVL.

The gene calls are TRBV18 and TRBJ1-1; unclear D gene. The germline CDR1 and CDR2 sequences are KGHSH and LQKENI. This CDR3 has 14 residues. The V gene lost 2 bases and the J gene lost 4 bases, with 11 bases spanning the gap. The CDR3 coding sequence is TGTGCCAGCTCACCAATCACAGATAGCACTGAAGCTTTCTTT. Encoded protein: CASSPITDSTEAFF.

This sequence joins TRBV6-2 or TRBV6-3 and TRBJ1-2, with D possibly matching TRBD1 (5 bases). Germline V lookup: CDR1 MNHEY, CDR2 SVGEGT. V gave up 2 bases and J gave up 5 bases, with 9 bases separating them. CDR3 length: 13 amino acids. Here the CDR3 reads CASSYGARYGYTF. DNA for the CDR3: TGTGCCAGCAGTTACGGGGCTAGATATGGCTACACCTTC.

The chain is built from TRBV28 and TRBJ2-1, with 9 bases matching TRBD1. V dropped 5 bases and J dropped 4; count of bases not matched to a gene: 9. The CDR3 is 16 residues long. Germline CDR1 and CDR2: MDHEN and SYDVKM. CDR3: CASSILQGAGYNEQFF. The CDR3 DNA sequence: TGTGCCAGCAGTATATTACAGGGGGCAGGGTACAATGAGCAGTTCTTC.

The chain recombines TRBV7-2 with TRBJ2-7; 14 bases match TRBD2. The CDR3 is 15 residues long. Germline V gene lookup returns CDR1 SGHTA and CDR2 FQGNSA. The junction had 2 bases not matched to a gene; V was cut back by 5 bases and J by 2 bases. The CDR3 DNA follows: TGTGCCAGCAGCCCGGGACTAGCGGGGGCCTACGAGCAGTACTTC. Translated, it gives CASSPGLAGAYEQYF.

The chain uses TRBV24-1 and TRBJ1-2; TRBD1 agrees at 7 bases. Per germline, CDR1 KGHDR and CDR2 SFDVKD. Losses at the gene ends were 4 bases for V and 4 bases for J; bases not matched to a gene: 8. The CDR3 length is 15 residues. CDR3 in amino acids: CATSEEGATLYGYTF. DNA of the CDR3: TGTGCCACCAGTGAGGAGGGGGCTACTCTCTATGGCTACACCTTC.

The V and J genes are TRBV7-2 and TRBJ2-1; D is possibly TRBD2 (5 bases). The CDR3 contains 14 residues. Trimming shortened V by 0 bases and J by 5 bases, and 8 bases separated the two germline ends. The germline CDR1 and CDR2 sequences are SGHTA and FQGNSA. The CDR3 here is CASSLAASNNEQFF. DNA for the CDR3: TGTGCCAGCAGCTTAGCCGCTAGCAACAATGAGCAGTTCTTC.

The chain couples TRBV11-1 to TRBJ1-5, with D uncertain. There are 14 residues in the CDR3. From germline, CDR1 is SGHAT and CDR2 FQDESV (reference sequence). V lost 5 bases, J lost 3 bases, and 11 bases lay in between. This CDR3 is CASSPRGSNQPQHF. For the CDR3, the DNA is TGTGCCAGCAGCCCCCGGGGTTCCAATCAGCCCCAGCATTTT. Supplemented by reference TRBV11-1 and TRBJ1-5, the full variable domain reads EAEVAQSPRYKITEKSQAVAFWCDPISGHATLYWYRQILGQGPELLVQFQDESVVDDSQLPKDRFSAERLKGVDSTLKIQPAELGDSAMYLCASSPRGSNQPQHFGDGTRLSIL.

This clone was detected a few times. V is TRBV18 and J is TRBJ2-3, with 10 positions matching TRBD2. V trimming: 6 bases; J trimming: 2 bases; junction bases outside the gene matches: 5. The CDR3 runs 15 residues. Germline-derived CDR1 and CDR2 are KGHSH and LQKENI. The CDR3 DNA is TGTGCCAGCTCTCCCACTAGCGGGGTCACAGATACGCAGTATTTT. This translates into CASSPTSGVTDTQYF.

V is TRBV27 and J is TRBJ2-2, with D possibly being TRBD1 (6 bases). The CDR3 consists of 15 residues. V was shortened by 3 bases and J by 4 bases, with 12 bases between the two germline ends. Germline lookup yields CDR1 MNHEY and CDR2 SMNVEV (reference sequence). The CDR3 loop reads CASSFWGRSTGELFF. The CDR3 region has the DNA TGTGCCAGCAGTTTTTGGGGGCGGAGCACCGGGGAGCTGTTTTTT.

The chain has TRBV4-3 and TRBJ1-1; D gene ambiguous. This CDR3 has 15 amino acids. Trimming shortened V by 4 bases and J by 5 bases, and 17 bases separated the two germline ends. CDR1 is LGHNA, CDR2 YSLEER, per germline. DNA for the CDR3: TGCGCCAGCAGCCGAAGCGCGACGGGTAAAACTGAAGCTTTCTTT. Protein sequence: CASSRSATGKTEAFF.

V usage is TRBV5-1 and J usage is TRBJ2-2, with 7 bases identical to TRBD1. This CDR3 comprises 15 residues. The germline V gene encodes CDR1 SGHRS and CDR2 YFSETQ. J gave up 6 bases and V 3 bases, and 8 bases lay outside the gene matches. This chain's CDR3 is CASSSQPGTAGELFF. In DNA form, the CDR3 reads TGCGCCAGCAGCTCCCAGCCAGGGACAGCCGGGGAGCTGTTTTTT.

The chain joins TRBV30 to TRBJ1-5, with D unclear. CDR1 is GTSNPN and CDR2 is SVGIG in the germline V gene (reference sequence). V lost 0 bases, J lost 1 base, and 10 bases lay in between. The CDR3 loop spans 15 amino acids. CDR3 region: CAWSVTGRSNQPQHF. The CDR3 DNA follows: TGTGCCTGGAGTGTAACGGGGAGGAGCAATCAGCCCCAGCATTTT.

This chain links TRBV2 with TRBJ1-2, with D possibly being TRBD1 (5 bases). V gave up 4 bases and J gave up 4 bases, with 13 bases separating them. The CDR3 is made up of 14 amino acids. Germline assignment: CDR1 SNHLY and CDR2 FYNNEI. DNA for the CDR3: TGTGCCAGCAGTGGATTGCAGGGTAGCTATGGCTACACCTTC. Translated: CASSGLQGSYGYTF.

V usage is TRBV25-1 and J usage is TRBJ2-2, with no clear D. Germline values: CDR1 MGHDK, CDR2 SYGVNS. The V end lost 3 bases, the J end lost 3 bases, and 8 bases lay between the germline ends. The CDR3 covers 14 residues. The CDR3 loop is CASSEARDTGELFF. The CDR3 DNA sequence: TGTGCCAGCAGTGAGGCCCGGGACACCGGGGAGCTGTTTTTT.

This clone was found once. The chain uses TRBV7-8 and TRBJ1-1, with 10 nucleotides matching TRBD1. In germline, CDR1 is SGHVS, CDR2 FQNEAQ. The CDR3 has 15 residues. The trim removed 5 bases at V and 6 bases at J, leaving 9 bases unmatched. This CDR3 reads CASSLQGQGVAEAFF. CDR3 DNA: TGTGCCAGCAGCCTCCAAGGACAGGGGGTTGCTGAAGCTTTCTTT.

V and J are TRBV9 and TRBJ1-1; D gene ambiguous. Germline V gene sequence: CDR1 SGDLS, CDR2 YYNGEE. V lost 2 bases and J lost 5, with 10 bases in between. This CDR3 spans 13 amino acids. This CDR3 is CASSVFGETEAFF. As DNA, the CDR3 is TGTGCCAGCAGCGTCTTCGGGGAAACTGAAGCTTTCTTT.

A remark on this clone: The same CDR3 also results from other DNA sequences found in this sample. The J gene is TRBJ1-1, the V gene TRBV5-4, with D possibly TRBD1 on 5 matching bases. CDR1 and CDR2 (germline): SGHNT, YYREEE (reference sequence). With 0 bases removed from V and 1 base from J, the gap between germline ends came to 10 bases. There are 15 residues in the CDR3. For the CDR3, the DNA is TGTGCCAGCAGCTTGGCTGGAAGGGGGAACACTGAAGCTTTCTTT. Protein product: CASSLAGRGNTEAFF.

The chain has TRBV4-2 and TRBJ1-1; D is ambiguous. Germline assignment: CDR1 LGHNA and CDR2 YNFKEQ. The length of the CDR3 is 15 residues. Trimming removed 0 bases from V and 0 bases from J, with 8 bases in between. The CDR3 sequence is CASSQDLSLNTEAFF. The CDR3 DNA reads as TGTGCCAGCAGCCAAGACCTAAGCCTGAACACTGAAGCTTTCTTT.

V usage is TRBV3-1 (or the pseudogene TRBV3-2) and J usage is TRBJ1-3, with 7 bases identical to TRBD1. V lost 6 bases and J lost 0; bases outside the gene matches: 8. CDR1 and CDR2 from the germline V gene are LGHDT and YNNKEL (reference sequence). This CDR3 has 16 residues. CDR3 protein: CASSPRDRSSGNTIYF. For the CDR3, the DNA is TGTGCCAGCAGTCCGAGGGACAGAAGCTCTGGAAACACCATATATTTT.

The genes are TRBV18 and TRBJ2-1; D might be TRBD1 (7 bases). Trimming shortened V by 6 bases and J by 6 bases, and 18 bases separated the two germline ends. This CDR3 contains 15 residues. CDR1 KGHSH and CDR2 LQKENI come from the germline V gene. DNA of the CDR3: TGTGCCAGCTCCCGGTTCTGGCAGGGGGGCAATGAGCAGTTCTTC. The encoded protein is CASSRFWQGGNEQFF.

The chain employs TRBV11-2 and TRBJ1-6; D gene uncertain. V shed 2 bases and J shed 6 bases, with 8 bases lying between them. CDR1 and CDR2 (germline): SGHAT, FQNNGV. CDR3 size: 14 residues. CDR3 in DNA: TGTGCCAGCAGCTTAATGAACAGTAATTCACCCCTCCACTTT. Its protein product is CASSLMNSNSPLHF.

The J gene is TRBJ1-1, the V gene TRBV7-2, with a weak D call TRBD1 (5 bases). The CDR3 totals 16 residues. With 1 base removed from V and 6 bases from J, the gap between germline ends came to 18 bases. Germline CDR1 reads SGHTA; CDR2 reads FQGNSA. The CDR3 protein is CASSLEGLSLSAEAFF. The CDR3 nucleotides read TGTGCCAGCAGCTTAGAGGGACTATCTCTTAGTGCTGAAGCTTTCTTT. The entire variable domain, with the rest obtained from reference TRBV7-2 and TRBJ1-1, is as follows: GAGVSQSPSNKVTEKGKDVELRCDPISGHTALYWYRQSLGQGLEFLIYFQGNSAPDKSGLPSDRFSAERTGGSVSTLTIQRTQQEDSAVYLCASSLEGLSLSAEAFFGQGTRLTVV.

This clone was observed once. V gene TRBV4-3 combines with J gene TRBJ1-1; D might be TRBD1 (6 bases). The CDR3 extends over 15 amino acids. Germline V gene sequence: CDR1 LGHNA, CDR2 YSLEER. Trimming left V 3 bases short and J 1 base short, with 12 bases between. The CDR3 sequence: CASSQRTAWNTEAFF. CDR3 coding DNA: TGCGCCAGCAGCCAGAGGACAGCCTGGAACACTGAAGCTTTCTTT.

The V call is TRBV2, the J call TRBJ2-1; 7 positions match TRBD1. Losses at the gene ends were 6 bases for V and 4 bases for J; bases not matched to a gene: 12. In germline, CDR1 is SNHLY, CDR2 FYNNEI. This CDR3 has 16 residues. CDR3 protein: CASRSTGTDPYNEQFF. The CDR3 bases are TGTGCCAGCAGAAGTACCGGGACAGACCCTTACAATGAGCAGTTCTTC.

V usage is TRBV6-6 and J usage is TRBJ1-2, with 9 bases matching TRBD1. The CDR3 has 13 residues. The V and J ends lost 8 bases and 4 bases, in that order; junction bases with no gene match: 5. Germline CDR1 reads MNHNY; CDR2 reads SVGAGI (reference sequence). The CDR3 DNA sequence: TGTGCCAGCGAGGAGGACAGGGGCTATGGCTACACCTTC. Its translation: CASEEDRGYGYTF.

This chain links TRBV5-6 with TRBJ2-7, with 10 bases fitting TRBD2. This CDR3 is 14 amino acids long. Trimming at V came to 3 bases and at J to 4 bases, leaving 4 bases not matched to a gene. The germline V gene encodes CDR1 SGHDT and CDR2 YYEEEE. CDR3 protein: CASSSLAGGYEQYF. The CDR3 bases are TGTGCCAGCAGCTCTTTAGCGGGGGGTTACGAGCAGTACTTC.

The chain employs TRBV28 and TRBJ1-5; 11 bases fit TRBD1. CDR3 length: 14 residues. The ends lost 6 bases at V and 5 bases at J; junction bases unmatched: 3. Germline V gene sequence: CDR1 MDHEN, CDR2 SYDVKM. CDR3 sequence: CASSPDRGHQPQHF. The CDR3 nucleotides read TGTGCCAGCAGCCCGGACAGGGGGCATCAGCCCCAGCATTTT.

The V gene is TRBV5-6, the J gene TRBJ1-1; weak D call: TRBD1 (6 bases). Germline V gene sequence: CDR1 SGHDT, CDR2 YYEEEE. The V and J ends lost 4 bases and 9 bases respectively, with 13 bases between them. The CDR3 has 12 amino acids. The CDR3 protein is CASSQYGTQAFF. Written as DNA, the CDR3 is TGTGCCAGCAGCCAATACGGGACACAAGCTTTCTTT.